This T cell receptor (beta chain) originates from a study of blood T cell repertoires in COVID-19. Original analysis: Nucleated cell counts were estimated from reference gene primer amplification. Produced via immunoSEQ multiplex PCR; TCRdb's table is partial and in-frame only. The V and J calls and the clone size are those of that table, but D and trimming were determined from the DNA. The table lists over 200,000 clones, around 88% of them singletons, with around 10% in the top ten. Residents of about two dozen US areas, aged roughly 18 to 95 years, made up the participants. This CDR3 comprises 15 residues. Looked up from germline, CDR1 is GTSNPN and CDR2 is SVGIG (reference sequence). V gave up 0 bases and J gave up 3 bases; unmatched junction bases: 4.

This clonotype was obtained from a man aged 35-49 years who had recovered from COVID-19. The chain couples TRBV30 to TRBJ1-4, with 7 bases identical to TRBD1. Sequenced input: PBMCs or T cells enriched from blood (not recorded which). The chain's CDR3 is CAWSVRTGANEKLFF. CDR3 sequence (DNA): TGTGCCTGGAGTGTACGAACAGGGGCTAATGAAAAACTGTTTTTT.